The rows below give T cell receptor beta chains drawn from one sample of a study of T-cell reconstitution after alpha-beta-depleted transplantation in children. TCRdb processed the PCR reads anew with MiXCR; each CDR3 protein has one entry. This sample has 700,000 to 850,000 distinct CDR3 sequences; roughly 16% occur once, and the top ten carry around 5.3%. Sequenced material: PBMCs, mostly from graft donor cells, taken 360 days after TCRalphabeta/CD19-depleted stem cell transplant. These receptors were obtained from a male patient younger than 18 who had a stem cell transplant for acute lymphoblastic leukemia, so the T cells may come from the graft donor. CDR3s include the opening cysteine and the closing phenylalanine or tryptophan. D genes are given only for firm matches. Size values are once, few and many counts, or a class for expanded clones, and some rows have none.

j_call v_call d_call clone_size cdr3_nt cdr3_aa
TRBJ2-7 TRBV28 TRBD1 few TGTGCCAGCAACCTCGTCAGGGGGCCCCTCTCCTACGAGCAGTACTTC CASNLVRGPLSYEQYF
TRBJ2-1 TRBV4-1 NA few TGCGCCAGCAGCCCTTCTTTTAAGAGTGAGCAGTTCTTC CASSPSFKSEQFF
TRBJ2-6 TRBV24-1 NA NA TGTGCCACCAGTGATCAGACCAGGGGGGCTGGGGCCAACGTCCTGACTTTC CATSDQTRGAGANVLTF
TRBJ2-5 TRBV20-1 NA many TGCAGTGCTAGGTCCCCGGAGACCCAGTACTTC CSARSPETQYF
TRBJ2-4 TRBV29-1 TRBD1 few TGCAGCGTCTATACCGGGACAGGGGGCCCCTCTCTTCAGTACTTC CSVYTGTGGPSLQYF
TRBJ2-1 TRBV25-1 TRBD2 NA TGTGCCAGCAGTTTCCGGACTAGCGGAGAATGGGGGGCCTACAATGAGCAGTTCTTC CASSFRTSGEWGAYNEQFF
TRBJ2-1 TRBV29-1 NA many TGCAGCGCCATCTACAATGAGCAGTTCTTC CSAIYNEQFF
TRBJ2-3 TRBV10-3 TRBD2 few TGTGCCATCAGTGAGTCGTTAGCGGGAGGAACGAATACGCAGTATTTT CAISESLAGGTNTQYF
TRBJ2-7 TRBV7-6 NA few TGTGCCAGCAGCCCCTTGGCGGACTCTAGATACGAGCAGTACTTC CASSPLADSRYEQYF
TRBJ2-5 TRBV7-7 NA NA TGTGCCAGCAGCTTAGTGCCGGAAGAGACCCAGTACTTC CASSLVPEETQYF
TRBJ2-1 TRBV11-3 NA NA TGTGCCAGCAGCCCGAGAGACGACAGTGCTAAAAGCAATGAGCAGTTCTTC CASSPRDDSAKSNEQFF
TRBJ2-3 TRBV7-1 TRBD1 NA TGTGCCAGCAGGACAGAGGGGGCGGGTGGCACAGATACGCAGTATTTT CASRTEGAGGTDTQYF
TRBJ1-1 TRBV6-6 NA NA TGTGCCAGCAGCCGTTATAAGAACACTGAAGCTTTCTTT CASSRYKNTEAFF
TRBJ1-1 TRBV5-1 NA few TGCGCCAGCAGCCGAGGACCGTCTAACACTGAAGCTTTCTTT CASSRGPSNTEAFF
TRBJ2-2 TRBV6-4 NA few TGTGCCAGCAGTGACCTCGGGAATACCGGGGAGCTGTTTTTT CASSDLGNTGELFF
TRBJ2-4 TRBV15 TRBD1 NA TGTGCCACCAGCAGAGTCTCAGGGGGATCACTAGCCAAAAACATTCAGTACTTC CATSRVSGGSLAKNIQYF
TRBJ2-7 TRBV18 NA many TGCGCCAGCAGCCCTCAAGGAGGGTACGAGCAGTACTTC CASSPQGGYEQYF
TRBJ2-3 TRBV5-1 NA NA TGCGCCAGCAGCTTGGCCGGGCGGACTACAGATACGCAGTATTTT CASSLAGRTTDTQYF
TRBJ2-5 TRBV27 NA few TGTGCCAGCAGTCACGCTTCATGGGAGACCCAGTACTTC CASSHASWETQYF
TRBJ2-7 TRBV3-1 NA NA TGTGCCAGCGGGCTGACTCAGGGCCACGAGCAGTACTTC CASGLTQGHEQYF
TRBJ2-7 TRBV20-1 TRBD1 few TGCAGTGCTAGAGATGGGGGGACAGGGCTCAACGAGCAGTACTTC CSARDGGTGLNEQYF
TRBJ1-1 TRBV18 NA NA TGTGCCAGCTCACCACCTTCGACGGTGAACACTGAAGCTTTCTTT CASSPPSTVNTEAFF
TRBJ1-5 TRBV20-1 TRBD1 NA TGCAGTGCTAGAGCTCCTCAGGGGGTTAACGATCAGCCCCAGCATTTT CSARAPQGVNDQPQHF
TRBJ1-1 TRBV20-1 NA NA TGCAGTGCTAGAAGAGGGGTAAGCAACACTGAAGCTTTCTTT CSARRGVSNTEAFF
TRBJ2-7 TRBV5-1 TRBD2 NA TGCGCCAGCAGCCCCCGTTCGACTAGCGGGAATTCCTACGAGCAGTACTTC CASSPRSTSGNSYEQYF